The 21 T cell receptor beta chains presented below share a single source sample, sequenced in a study of cytomegalovirus exposure and HLA in healthy donors. It was with 60 Vbeta and 13 Jbeta primers that the PCR ran. The method was immunoSEQ multiplex PCR; TCRdb's version includes in-frame clones alone and lacks a portion of them. The sample yields some 97,000 clones, over 60% seen once. Specimen: PBMCs. The source is a female donor in good health and CMV-seropositive.

The chain is built from TRBV7-2 and TRBJ2-3; the match to TRBD2 covers 12 bases. Germline assignment: CDR1 SGHTA and CDR2 FQGNSA. V was pared by 4 bases and J by 2 bases, with 10 bases of the junction left unmatched. This CDR3 contains 18 residues. CDR3 coding DNA: TGTGCCAGCAGCTCCGAAAATGGACTAGCGGGATACACAGATACGCAGTATTTT. Its translation: CASSSENGLAGYTDTQYF.

The rearrangement joins TRBV29-1 to TRBJ2-5, with 10 bases aligning to TRBD2. The CDR3 sequence is 19 residues long. With V trimmed by 3 bases and J by 5 bases, 21 bases remained unmatched. Looked up from germline, CDR1 is SQVTM and CDR2 is ANQGSEA. CDR3 sequence reads: CSVDKASGSNLDIKETQYF. CDR3 in DNA: TGCAGCGTTGATAAGGCTAGCGGGAGTAATCTAGACATTAAGGAGACCCAGTACTTC.

The J gene is TRBJ2-3, the V gene TRBV19; the D gene is possibly TRBD1 (6 bases). Germline CDR1 LNHDA, CDR2 SQIVND (reference sequence). The CDR3 has 16 amino acids. V gave up 7 bases and J gave up 2 bases, with 19 bases separating them. This CDR3 is CASTPSPTGYTDTQYF. The DNA of the CDR3 is TGTGCCAGTACGCCGAGCCCCACAGGGTACACAGATACGCAGTATTTT. The variable domain in full, with the rest retrieved from reference TRBV19 and TRBJ2-3, is DGGITQSPKYLFRKEGQNVTLSCEQNLNHDAMYWYRQDPGQGLRLIYYSQIVNDFQKGDIAEGYSVSREKKESFPLTVTSAQKNPTAFYLCASTPSPTGYTDTQYFGPGTRLTVL.

This clone was observed a single time. V gene TRBV5-6 combines with J gene TRBJ1-4; D gene unclear. The length of the CDR3 is 15 residues. Trimming removed 2 bases at V and 1 base at J, with 9 bases between. Germline V gives CDR1 SGHDT, CDR2 YYEEEE. CDR3 coding DNA: TGTGCCAGCAGCTTCGGGAAGGGAACTAATGAAAAACTGTTTTTT. This gives the protein CASSFGKGTNEKLFF. Full variable domain (outside the CDR3, taken from reference TRBV5-6 and TRBJ1-4): DAGVTQSPTHLIKTRGQQVTLRCSPKSGHDTVSWYQQALGQGPQFIFQYYEEEERQRGNFPDRFSGHQFPNYSSELNVNALLLGDSALYLCASSFGKGTNEKLFFGSGTQLSVL.

The gene calls are TRBV19 and TRBJ1-1; D gene unclear. V was trimmed by 6 bases and J by 1 base, leaving 12 bases between them. The CDR3 covers 14 residues. Germline V CDR1 and CDR2: LNHDA, SQIVND (reference sequence). CDR3 nucleotides: TGTGCCAGTAGCAGATCAACACAGAACACTGAAGCTTTCTTT. It translates to CASSRSTQNTEAFF.

This clone has only one observation. The chain is built from TRBV27 and TRBJ2-1; the match to TRBD2 covers 13 bases. The germline V gene has CDR1 MNHEY and CDR2 SMNVEV (reference sequence). The junction had 11 bases not matched to a gene; V was cut back by 5 bases and J by 10 bases. The CDR3 has 16 residues. The CDR3 nucleotides are TGTGCCAGCAGTACTCTCGGACTAGCGGGGGAGGCGGAGCAGTTCTTC. Its protein product is CASSTLGLAGEAEQFF.

This chain joins TRBV2 and TRBJ1-6; D may be TRBD1 (5 bases). The V and J ends lost 2 bases and 7 bases respectively, with 6 bases between them. The germline V gene encodes CDR1 SNHLY and CDR2 FYNNEI. The CDR3 covers 13 residues. The CDR3 DNA is TGTGCCAGCAGTGAACGGGGGAATTCACCCCTCCACTTT. It translates to CASSERGNSPLHF.

The genes are TRBV2 and TRBJ2-5; TRBD1 aligns across 7 bases. The J call may be wrong; the DNA end is better matched by TRBJ2-7. The CDR3 is made up of 13 amino acids. Germline CDR1 is SNHLY and CDR2 is FYNNEI. This chain's CDR3 is CASSSGGSYEQYF. DNA for the CDR3: TGTGCCAGCAGTTCAGGGGGCTCCTACGAGCAGTACTTC.

This sequence joins TRBV15 and TRBJ2-1; 11 bases map to TRBD1. V gave up 3 bases and J gave up 8 bases; unmatched junction bases: 6. CDR1 and CDR2 (germline): LNHNV, YYDKDF (reference sequence). The CDR3 contains 15 residues. CDR3 nucleotides: TGTGCCACCAGCAGGGGACAGGGGGTGGGCGATGAGCAGTTCTTC. Translation gives CATSRGQGVGDEQFF. The full variable domain, its missing parts supplied by reference TRBV15 and TRBJ2-1, is DAMVIQNPRYQVTQFGKPVTLSCSQTLNHNVMYWYQQKSSQAPKLLFHYYDKDFNNEADTPDNFQSRRPNTSFCFLDIRSPGLGDTAMYLCATSRGQGVGDEQFFGPGTRLTVL.

This sequence joins TRBV5-1 and TRBJ1-1, with 7 bases matching TRBD1. Germline values: CDR1 SGHRS, CDR2 YFSETQ. J was trimmed by 5 bases and V by 5 bases; bases with no gene match: 3. This CDR3 comprises 12 residues. In nucleotides, the CDR3 is TGCGCCAGCAGTCTGACAGGGACTGAAGCTTTCTTT. Protein: CASSLTGTEAFF.

The gene calls are TRBV6-6 and TRBJ1-2; 7 bases agree with TRBD1. There are 15 residues in the CDR3. Germline CDR1 and CDR2: MNHNY and SVGAGI (reference sequence). The ends lost 5 bases at V and 3 bases at J; junction bases unmatched: 9. Here the CDR3 reads CASSPYRGFDYGYTF. The CDR3 nucleotides read TGTGCCAGCAGTCCCTACAGGGGTTTCGACTATGGCTACACCTTC.

CDR3 protein: CASSSRQGQYEQYF. The CDR3 DNA reads TGCGCCAGCAGCTCTAGACAGGGCCAATACGAGCAGTACTTC. The chain couples TRBV5-1 to TRBJ2-7, with 7 bases that match TRBD1. J was trimmed by 4 bases and V by 3 bases; bases with no gene match: 7. Germline values: CDR1 SGHRS, CDR2 YFSETQ. The CDR3 runs 14 residues. Filled out from reference TRBV5-1 and TRBJ2-7, the complete variable domain reads KAGVTQTPRYLIKTRGQQVTLSCSPISGHRSVSWYQQTPGQGLQFLFEYFSETQRNKGNFPGRFSGRQFSNSRSEMNVSTLELGDSALYLCASSSRQGQYEQYFGPGTRLTVT.

The chain couples TRBV9 to TRBJ1-1; D is possibly TRBD1 (6 bases). V was shortened by 2 bases and J by 4 bases, with 12 bases between the two germline ends. This CDR3 contains 14 residues. Germline V gene lookup returns CDR1 SGDLS and CDR2 YYNGEE. CDR3 sequence (DNA): TGTGCCAGCAGCGTGATGGGGGCTGGCACTGAAGCTTTCTTT. This encodes CASSVMGAGTEAFF. The full variable domain, completed using reference TRBV9 and TRBJ1-1, is DSGVTQTPKHLITATGQRVTLRCSPRSGDLSVYWYQQSLDQGLQFLIQYYNGEERAKGNILERFSAQQFPDLHSELNLSSLELGDSALYFCASSVMGAGTEAFFGQGTRLTVV.

This chain uses TRBV5-8 with TRBJ2-1; the match to TRBD1 covers 7 bases. J lost 2 bases, V lost 10 bases, and 6 bases had no gene match. Germline lookup yields CDR1 SGHTS and CDR2 YDEGEE. CDR3 length: 13 amino acids. This chain's CDR3 is CALWDSTYNEQFF. CDR3 bases: TGTGCCCTATGGGACAGCACCTACAATGAGCAGTTCTTC.

The chain joins TRBV5-1 to TRBJ2-5; D is undetermined. The CDR3 has 13 residues. With 0 bases removed from V and 3 bases from J, the gap between germline ends came to 6 bases. Germline CDR1 is SGHRS and CDR2 is YFSETQ. CDR3 bases: TGCGCCAGCAGCTTGGGAGTTGAAGAGACCCAGTACTTC. Translation gives CASSLGVEETQYF.

The chain is built from TRBV7-9 and TRBJ2-4; D not certain. Germline assignment: CDR1 SEHNR and CDR2 FQNEAQ (reference sequence). The V gene lost 1 base and the J gene lost 8 bases, with 15 bases spanning the gap. This CDR3 contains 15 residues. The CDR3 is CASSLGSDGGDIQYF. As DNA, the CDR3 is TGTGCCAGCAGCTTAGGTTCCGATGGCGGAGACATTCAGTACTTC.

J is TRBJ1-2 and V is TRBV10-1; D might be TRBD1 (6 bases). The V end lost 3 bases, the J end lost 1 base, and 9 bases lay between the germline ends. The CDR3 consists of 14 residues. Germline V gene lookup returns CDR1 WNHNN and CDR2 SYGVQD (reference sequence). CDR3 DNA sequence: TGCGCCAGCAGTGACCGGGACATTAACTATGGCTACACCTTC. Its protein is CASSDRDINYGYTF.

The chain is built from TRBV18 and TRBJ2-7; D is perhaps TRBD1 (6 bases). V was clipped by 3 bases and J by 3 bases, with 18 bases between them. The CDR3 has 16 amino acids. Germline assignment: CDR1 KGHSH and CDR2 LQKENI. CDR3 region: CASSPPLTAGVYEQYF. The DNA for the CDR3 is TGTGCCAGCTCACCCCCCTTAACGGCAGGGGTCTACGAGCAGTACTTC.

The V gene is TRBV27, the J gene TRBJ2-3, with TRBD2 matching over 13 bases. CDR3 size: 16 residues. V shed 8 bases and J 3 bases; nucleotides not matched to a gene: 8. The germline CDR1 and CDR2 sequences are MNHEY and SMNVEV (reference sequence). The CDR3: CASALLAGGRTDTQYF. For the CDR3, the DNA is TGTGCCAGCGCCCTACTAGCGGGAGGGCGAACAGATACGCAGTATTTT.

This clone was recorded a few times. The V gene is TRBV4-1, the J gene TRBJ2-5; 10 bases line up with TRBD2. This CDR3 region has 17 residues. The V gene end was trimmed by 4 bases and the J gene end by 5 bases; junction bases not matched to a gene: 13. Germline-derived CDR1 and CDR2 are MGHRA and YSYEKL. The CDR3 loop is CASSLRGWSGGVETQYF. The CDR3 bases are TGCGCCAGCAGCCTTCGGGGTTGGAGCGGGGGGGTGGAGACCCAGTACTTC.

The chain recombines TRBV30 with TRBJ2-3, with D possibly being TRBD1 (6 bases). This CDR3 has 12 amino acids. V lost 7 bases and J lost 4, with 12 bases in between. Germline V lookup: CDR1 GTSNPN, CDR2 SVGIG (reference sequence). The CDR3 here is CASMGAADTQYF. In DNA form, the CDR3 reads TGTGCCTCGATGGGGGCGGCAGATACGCAGTATTTT.